This T cell receptor beta chain originates from a study of T-cell reconstitution after alpha-beta-depleted transplantation in children. This clonotype turned up a few times. The antigen is undetermined. Unique molecular identifiers tagged the TCRbeta library. A single record per CDR3 protein comes from TCRdb applying MiXCR to the PCR reads. This table has approximately 110,000 distinct CDR3 sequences, around a tenth appearing once. The study, taken as a whole, reports: After transplant, at about two months, alpha-beta T cells were reportedly derived from several hundred expanded graft clones. Surviving thymic progenitors and recipient T cells were the source of high TCRbeta diversity at day 60 in some patients. Diversity and T-cell counts at one year after transplant derived mostly from new T cells.

This clonotype was sampled from a boy between 2 and 15 years old with acute lymphoblastic leukemia, due to receive a stem cell transplant. The input for sequencing was PBMCs, taken before TCRalphabeta/CD19-depleted stem cell transplant.

CDR3 coding DNA: TGCAGTGCTAGAGTAGCGGGAGGCCCAGTGGGAGAGACCCAGTACTTC. Its protein is CSARVAGGPVGETQYF. V is TRBV20-1 and J is TRBJ2-5; 10 bases align to TRBD2. The CDR3 runs 16 residues. Germline V gives CDR1 DFQATT, CDR2 SNEGSKA (reference sequence). The V gene end was trimmed by 1 base and the J gene end by 4 bases; junction bases not matched to a gene: 9.